The present T cell receptor (beta chain) was sequenced within a study of early T cells in non-severe SARS-CoV-2 infection. Study findings and constraints: Missing private and CD4 specificities, VDJdb matching favored anti-spike CD8 responses.

One entry per CDR3 protein, called by TCRdb with MiXCR from the 5' RACE reads. This table holds around 60,000 distinct CDR3 sequences, about an eighth found once. This CDR3 is built from 13 residues. In germline, CDR1 is DFQATT, CDR2 SNEGSKA (reference sequence). In this sample, this clonotype turned up a few times. What it binds is unknown. This chain links TRBV20-1 with TRBJ2-5, with D tentatively TRBD1 (6 bases). This TCR came from an adult who was a healthcare worker with PCR-confirmed SARS-CoV-2 infection or an uninfected control (not recorded which). Sequencing used whole blood. The CDR3 coding sequence is TGCAGCGCGTTGTACCAGGGGCAAGAGACCCAGTACTTC. It translates to CSALYQGQETQYF.